Listed below are T cell receptor beta chains from one sample, sequenced in a study of blood T cell repertoires in COVID-19. The protocol was immunoSEQ multiplex PCR, while the TCRdb copy is restricted to in-frame clones and leaves out a portion. The sample has 200,000 to 300,000 clones, about 80% seen once; the top ten hold about 9%. The sequencing input was peripheral blood. The receptors shown here come from a man older than 75 with acute or convalescent COVID-19. Both conserved end residues are part of each CDR3. D genes are given only for firm matches. Some rows mark clone size as missing; the rest say once, few, many or name a class of expanded clone.

- - TRBJ1-1 TRBV5-6 TGTGCCAGCAGCCCTAGGACTCTGGCGGTCACTGAAGCTTTCTTT CASSPRTLAVTEAFF
once TRBD2 TRBJ2-3 TRBV28 TGTGCCAGCAGCCCCCCGGGACTAGCGGGGGCTCACCAAGGTACGCAGTATTTT CASSPPGLAGAHQGTQYF
- - TRBJ2-3 TRBV5-1 TGCGCCAGCAGCTTGGAGGCAAACAGAGGCACAGATACGCAGTATTTT CASSLEANRGTDTQYF
- - TRBJ1-1 TRBV7-9 TGTGCCAGCACTTTAGCGCCGGGGGAAATTGAAGCTTTCTTT CASTLAPGEIEAFF
- TRBD1 TRBJ1-5 TRBV29-1 TGCAGCGTCGTACAGGGGAACAATCAGCCCCAGCATTTT CSVVQGNNQPQHF
- - TRBJ2-7 TRBV24-1 TGTGCCACCAGTGATTCGGTCCCCGGCGAGCAGTACTTC CATSDSVPGEQYF
- TRBD1 TRBJ2-7 TRBV5-6 TGTGCCAGCAGCTCCCGGGACAGGGATTTCTACTACTACGAGCAGTACTTC CASSSRDRDFYYYEQYF
- TRBD2 TRBJ2-7 TRBV11-2 TGTGCCAGCAGCCGCCGGACTAGCGGGAGGAGAAACGAGCAGTACTTC CASSRRTSGRRNEQYF
- TRBD2 TRBJ2-3 TRBV28 TGTGCCAGCAGTTGGACTAGCGGGGGCAGGGATTTT CASSWTSGGRDF
- - TRBJ2-7 TRBV21-1 TGTGCCAGCAGCACCCAGACACCATTCTCCTACGAGCAGTACTTC CASSTQTPFSYEQYF
- - TRBJ2-7 TRBV18 TGTGCCAGCTCCCTCGACTCAAACTCCTACGAGCAGTACTTC CASSLDSNSYEQYF
once TRBD2 TRBJ2-1 TRBV4-2 TGTGCCAGCAGCCACGGACTAGCGGGAGACGACAATGAGCAGTTCTTC CASSHGLAGDDNEQFF
- TRBD2 TRBJ2-7 TRBV5-1 TGCGCCAGCAGCTTGGCAACTAGCGGGATTTACGAGCAGTACTTC CASSLATSGIYEQYF
- TRBD1 TRBJ1-5 TRBV28 TGTGCCAGCAGTGCCGTAACAGGGGGCTATCAGCCCCAGCATTTT CASSAVTGGYQPQHF
- TRBD2 TRBJ2-1 TRBV27 TGTGCCAGCAGTTTGGCTAGCGGGAGGACCTATAGCTCCTACAATGAGCAGTTCTTC CASSLASGRTYSSYNEQFF
once TRBD2 TRBJ2-1 TRBV7-9 TGTGCCAGTTCTCCGGGACTAGCGGGAGGTCTGCCATACAATGAGCAGTTCTTC CASSPGLAGGLPYNEQFF
- TRBD1 TRBJ2-1 TRBV27 TGTGCCAGCAGTTTTACCCCAGGGACAGCCTACAATGAGCAGTTCTTC CASSFTPGTAYNEQFF
- TRBD1 TRBJ1-2 TRBV6-4 TGTGCCAGCACCCCGGGACAGGGTGTCTATGGCTACACCTTC CASTPGQGVYGYTF
- TRBD1 TRBJ1-6 TRBV10-3 TGTGCCATCAGTGAGGGACAGGGAAATTCACCCCTCCACTTT CAISEGQGNSPLHF
- TRBD2 TRBJ2-1 TRBV15 TGTGCCACCAGCAAGGGACTAGCGGGACGTTACAATGAGCAGTTCTTC CATSKGLAGRYNEQFF
- TRBD1 TRBJ2-5 TRBV28 TGTGCCAGCTCTCAAATGGGGACAGGGGGCCAAGAGACCCAGTACTTC CASSQMGTGGQETQYF
- TRBD2 TRBJ2-3 TRBV4-1 TGCGCCAGCAGCCAGGCAATAGCGGGAGTCGGCACAGATACGCAGTATTTT CASSQAIAGVGTDTQYF
- TRBD1 TRBJ1-6 TRBV27 TGTGCCAGCAGGGTAGAGACAGGGACGTCAAATTCACCCCTCCACTTT CASRVETGTSNSPLHF
- TRBD1 TRBJ1-4 TRBV9 TGTGCCAGCAGCGTCGGACAGGGAGGCGAAAAACTGTTTTTT CASSVGQGGEKLFF
- TRBD1 TRBJ1-2 TRBV29-1 TGCAGCGTTGATTGGACAGGAACCTACACCTTC CSVDWTGTYTF
once - TRBJ2-3 TRBV5-1 TGCGCCAGCAACGGCGGGCCCATCACAGATACGCAGTATTTT CASNGGPITDTQYF
- - TRBJ1-6 TRBV3-1/TRBV3-2 TGTGCCAGCAGCCGGCTTACAGGTTATAATTCACCCCTCCACTTT CASSRLTGYNSPLHF
- TRBD1 TRBJ2-7 TRBV24-1 TGTGCCACCAGTGATGCCAACGGACAGGGCGGGCAGTACTTC CATSDANGQGGQYF
- - TRBJ1-2 TRBV23-1 TGCGCCAGCGACCGCGTGCGAACGGCCTTTGGAGCTATGAACTATGGCTACACCTTC CASDRVRTAFGAMNYGYTF
few - TRBJ1-2 TRBV5-5 TGTGCCAGCAGCTTGCGTTTAGACAGGCTATATGGCTACACCTTC CASSLRLDRLYGYTF
- - TRBJ1-5 TRBV21-1 TGTGCCAGCAGCGGAGGGAAGGGGCGCGAAAGCAATCAGCCCCAGCATTTT CASSGGKGRESNQPQHF
- TRBD1 TRBJ1-1 TRBV6-6 TGTGCCAGCAGATCTTTCCCGGGACAGGGGAACACTGAAGCTTTCTTT CASRSFPGQGNTEAFF
- - TRBJ2-7 TRBV7-7 TGTGCCAGCAGTCCCGGACAAACCTACGAGCAGTACTTC CASSPGQTYEQYF
- - TRBJ1-4 TRBV25-1 TGTGCCAGCAGTGTCTATGAAAAACTGTTTTTT CASSVYEKLFF
- TRBD1 TRBJ1-5 TRBV24-1 TGTGCCACCAGTGACACCGGGACAGGAACGCACCCCCAGCATTTT CATSDTGTGTHPQHF
- - TRBJ2-5 TRBV12-3/TRBV12-4 TGTGCCTCTGGGCCGAAATGGGAGACCCAGTACTTC CASGPKWETQYF
- - TRBJ1-4 TRBV10-3 TGTGCCATCAGGAGACAGCTTTCAACTAATGAAAAACTGTTTTTT CAIRRQLSTNEKLFF
- - TRBJ2-1 TRBV5-4 TGTGCCAGCAGTTTCGTTCAGGGCTCCTACAATGAGCAGTTCTTC CASSFVQGSYNEQFF
- - TRBJ2-2 TRBV12-1 TGTGCCAGCAGCTTGACAGGGAAGATCGCCGGGGAGCTGTTTTTT CASSLTGKIAGELFF
- - TRBJ2-5 TRBV25-1 TGTGCTTGGTCGGCCCAGTACTTC CAWSAQYF
- TRBD1 TRBJ2-7 TRBV25-1 TGTGCCAGGGACAGGGGGATTAACTACGAGCAGTACTTC CARDRGINYEQYF
- TRBD2 TRBJ2-1 TRBV5-1 TGCGCCAGCAGCTTGGCCGGGACTAGCGGGAGCTCCTACAATGAGCAGTTCTTC CASSLAGTSGSSYNEQFF
- - TRBJ1-6 TRBV6-5 TGTGCCAGCAGTTATTTACAGGGCGATAATTCACCCCTCCACTTT CASSYLQGDNSPLHF
- TRBD1 TRBJ1-5 TRBV19 TGTGCCAGTCACTCCCCCCGACAGGGGAATCAGCCCCAGCATTTT CASHSPRQGNQPQHF
- TRBD1 TRBJ2-7 TRBV7-3 TGTGCCAGCAGCTTAAAGGTTCGACAGGGGACCTACGAGCAGTACTTC CASSLKVRQGTYEQYF
- - TRBJ2-7 TRBV7-2 TGTGCCAGCAGCACCGGGTTACACTCCTACGAGCAGTACTTC CASSTGLHSYEQYF